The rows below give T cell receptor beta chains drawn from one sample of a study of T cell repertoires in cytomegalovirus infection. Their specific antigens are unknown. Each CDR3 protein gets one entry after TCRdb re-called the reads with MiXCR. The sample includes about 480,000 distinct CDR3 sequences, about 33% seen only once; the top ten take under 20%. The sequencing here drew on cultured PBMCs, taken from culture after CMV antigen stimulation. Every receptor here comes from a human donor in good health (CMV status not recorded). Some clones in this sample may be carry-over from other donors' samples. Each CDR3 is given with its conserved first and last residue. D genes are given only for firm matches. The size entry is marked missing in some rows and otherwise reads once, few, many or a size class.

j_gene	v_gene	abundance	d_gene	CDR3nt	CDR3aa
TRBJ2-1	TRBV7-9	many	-	TGTGCCAGCAGACTAGCTCTTAGTTCAGCCAATGAGCAGTTCTTC	CASRLALSSANEQFF
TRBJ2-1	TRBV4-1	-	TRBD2	TGCGCCAGCAGCCAAGACGGGCTAGCGGGAGTCAGAGATGAGCAGTTCTTC	CASSQDGLAGVRDEQFF
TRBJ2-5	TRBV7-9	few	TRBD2	TGTGCCAGCAGCTCGACTAGCGGGGAGACCCAGTACTTC	CASSSTSGETQYF
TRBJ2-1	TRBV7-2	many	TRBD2	TGTGCCAGCAGCTTAGTGGCTAGCGGACACAATGAGCAGTTCTTC	CASSLVASGHNEQFF
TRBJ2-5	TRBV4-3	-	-	TGCGCCAGCAGCCCGACATATTGGGGAGAGACCCAGTACTTC	CASSPTYWGETQYF
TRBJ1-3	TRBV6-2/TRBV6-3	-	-	TGTGCCAGCAGTTACCCTCTAACAGGCCTCTCTGGAAACACCATATATTTT	CASSYPLTGLSGNTIYF
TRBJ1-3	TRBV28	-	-	TGTGCCAGCAGAAAATCCGGACCTGGAAACACCATATATTTT	CASRKSGPGNTIYF
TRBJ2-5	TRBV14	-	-	TGTGCCAGCAGCCAAGATCGGGCGGGGAGATATCAAGAGACCCAGTACTTC	CASSQDRAGRYQETQYF
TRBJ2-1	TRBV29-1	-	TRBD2	TGCAGCGTCGCTAGCGGGAGGGCCAATAATGAGCAGTTCTTC	CSVASGRANNEQFF
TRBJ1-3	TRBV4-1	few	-	TGCGCCAGCAGCCTACTGCTCGGGACATCCGGAAACACCATATATTTT	CASSLLLGTSGNTIYF
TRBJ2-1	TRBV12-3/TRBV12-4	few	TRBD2	TGTGCCAGCAGTCCCGTCCTTGGCGGGAGGGCTCAGTTTGAGCAGTTCTTC	CASSPVLGGRAQFEQFF
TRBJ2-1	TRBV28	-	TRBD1	TGTGCCAGCAGTCGTAGGACAGGGGCCTACAATGAGCAGTTCTTC	CASSRRTGAYNEQFF
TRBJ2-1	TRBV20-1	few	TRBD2	TGCAGTGCTAGAGATGCGCGACTAGCGGTTTACAATGAGCAGTTCTTC	CSARDARLAVYNEQFF
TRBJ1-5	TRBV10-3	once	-	TGTGCCATCAGTACCGGACGGAGTAGCAATCAGCCCCAGCATTTT	CAISTGRSSNQPQHF
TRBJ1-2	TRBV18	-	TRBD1	TGTGCCAGCTCAGCGGGGACAGGGGGCAACTATGGCTACACCTTC	CASSAGTGGNYGYTF
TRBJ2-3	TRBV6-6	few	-	TGTGCCAGCAGCCAGCCTCTGGTCACAGATACGCAGTATTTT	CASSQPLVTDTQYF
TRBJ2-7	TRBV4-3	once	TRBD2	TGCGCCAGCAGCCTGACTAGCGGGGAAACCTACGAGCAGTACTTC	CASSLTSGETYEQYF
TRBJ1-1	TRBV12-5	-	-	TGTGCTAGTGGTTTAGGCACTGAAGCTTTCTTT	CASGLGTEAFF
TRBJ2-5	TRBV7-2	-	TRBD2	TGTGCCAGCAGCTTAGACCCCACGGGAGGTTCCCCGAAGGCCCAGTACTTC	CASSLDPTGGSPKAQYF
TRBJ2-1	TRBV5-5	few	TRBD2	TGTGCCAGCAGCACCGGGACTAGCGATCTCAATGAGCAGTTCTTC	CASSTGTSDLNEQFF
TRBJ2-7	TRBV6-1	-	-	TGTGCCAGCAGTGAAGTAATTACGGGGGACTACGAGCAGTACTTC	CASSEVITGDYEQYF
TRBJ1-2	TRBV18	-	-	TGTGCCAGCTCACCACCGGCCAGAGCCCTGGGCGGCTACACCTTC	CASSPPARALGGYTF
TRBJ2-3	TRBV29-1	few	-	TGCAGCGTTGAAGAAGAGTCAAGAACGGATACGCAGTATTTT	CSVEEESRTDTQYF
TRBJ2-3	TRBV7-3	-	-	TGTGCCAGCAGCTTTAAAGAGGACTACAAAGATACGCAGTATTTT	CASSFKEDYKDTQYF
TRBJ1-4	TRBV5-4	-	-	TGTGCCAGCAGCTTGTGGGGGAACGAAAAACTGTTTTTT	CASSLWGNEKLFF
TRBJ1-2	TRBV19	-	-	TGTGCCAGTAGTTTCGCCGCTAACTATGGCTACACCTTC	CASSFAANYGYTF
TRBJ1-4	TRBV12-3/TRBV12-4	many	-	TGTGCCAGCGCTTCAGGGCCGACCAATAATGAAAAACTGTTTTTT	CASASGPTNNEKLFF
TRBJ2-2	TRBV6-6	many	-	TGTGCCAGCAGTGGCAGGGCGGCGGACACCGGGGAGCTGTTTTTT	CASSGRAADTGELFF
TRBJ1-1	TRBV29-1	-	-	TGCAGCGTTGTAGCCGTGGGCACTGAAGCTTTCTTT	CSVVAVGTEAFF
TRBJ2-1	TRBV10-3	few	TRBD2	TGTGCCATCAGTGACCGGCTAGCGGGAGCAAATGAGCAGTTCTTC	CAISDRLAGANEQFF
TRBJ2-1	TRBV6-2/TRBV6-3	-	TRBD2	TGTGCCAGCAGTTACTCGATTACCTCTAGCGGGAGTAATGAGCAGTTCTTC	CASSYSITSSGSNEQFF
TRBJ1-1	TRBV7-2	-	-	TGTGCCAGCAGCTTCTTTAGAACGGCGAACACTGAAGCTTTCTTT	CASSFFRTANTEAFF
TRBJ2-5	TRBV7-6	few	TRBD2	TGTGCCAGCAGCCCGAGGTGGCAAACGGGAGGAGGAGATGAGACCCAGTACTTC	CASSPRWQTGGGDETQYF
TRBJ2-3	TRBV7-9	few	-	TGTGCCAGCAGCTTAGGTTCAGCTAGCACAGATACGCAGTATTTT	CASSLGSASTDTQYF
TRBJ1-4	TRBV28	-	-	TGTGCCAGCAGCCCCGGGACCCCGGATGAAAAACTGTTTTTT	CASSPGTPDEKLFF
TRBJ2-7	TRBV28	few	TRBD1	TGTGCCAGCTTATCAAGGGGTCGGACAGGGCCTATCTCCTACGAGCAGTACTTC	CASLSRGRTGPISYEQYF
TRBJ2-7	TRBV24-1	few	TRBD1	TGTGCCACCAGTGACCCCGGGACAGGGCGGAACGAGCAGTACTTC	CATSDPGTGRNEQYF
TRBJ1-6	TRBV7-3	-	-	TGTGCCAGCAGCCAGCAGGGGATGGGTAATTCACCCCTCCACTTT	CASSQQGMGNSPLHF
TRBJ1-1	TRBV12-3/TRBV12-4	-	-	TGTGCCACCTGCATTCAAATGAACACTGAAGCTTTCTTT	CATCIQMNTEAFF
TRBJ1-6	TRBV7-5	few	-	-	CISVPEGEWASPLHF
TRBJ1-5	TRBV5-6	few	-	TGTGCCAGCAGCTTGCGGGCAGGATGGTATAGCAATCAGCCCCAGCATTTT	CASSLRAGWYSNQPQHF